This T cell receptor beta chain emerged from a study of CD8 T cells in ankylosing spondylitis. Study-wide findings and caveats: Ankylosing spondylitis blood seemed to carry a telltale TCR beta motif made of several highly homologous variants. Reportedly, disease-linked clones are significantly enriched in ankylosing spondylitis patients' matched synovial fluid. The disease-linked clones had a CD8+ phenotype and low blood frequencies.

Trimming shortened V by 5 bases and J by 6 bases, and 7 bases separated the two germline ends. The length of the CDR3 is 12 residues. Quantitative 5'-RACE with molecular barcodes was used to make the TCR beta libraries. MiXCR, applied by TCRdb to the 5' RACE reads, yields one record per CDR3 protein. The table includes hundreds of thousands of distinct CDR3 sequences, over 9.5% detected once. This clonotype was seen only a few times. Its antigen remains unidentified. The sequence derives from a male donor with ankylosing spondylitis. The chain employs TRBV12-3 or TRBV12-4 and TRBJ1-4; D is undetermined. The sample was blood, either unsorted or a sorted T cell fraction (not recorded which). The CDR3: CASSLDHEKLFF. CDR3 nucleotide sequence: TGTGCCAGCAGTCTGGACCATGAAAAACTGTTTTTT.